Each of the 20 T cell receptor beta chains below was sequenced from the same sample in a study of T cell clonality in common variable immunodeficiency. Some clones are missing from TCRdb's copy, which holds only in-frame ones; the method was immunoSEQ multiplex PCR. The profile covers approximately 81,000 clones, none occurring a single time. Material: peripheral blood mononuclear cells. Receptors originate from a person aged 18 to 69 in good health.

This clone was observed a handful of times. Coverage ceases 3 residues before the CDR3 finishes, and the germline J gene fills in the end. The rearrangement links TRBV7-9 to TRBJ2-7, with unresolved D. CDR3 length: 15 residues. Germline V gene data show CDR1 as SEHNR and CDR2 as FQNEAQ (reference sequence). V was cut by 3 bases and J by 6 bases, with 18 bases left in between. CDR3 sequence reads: CASSFGPPPLREQYF. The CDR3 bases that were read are TGTGCCAGCAGCTTTGGGCCTCCTCCTCTGCGCGAG.

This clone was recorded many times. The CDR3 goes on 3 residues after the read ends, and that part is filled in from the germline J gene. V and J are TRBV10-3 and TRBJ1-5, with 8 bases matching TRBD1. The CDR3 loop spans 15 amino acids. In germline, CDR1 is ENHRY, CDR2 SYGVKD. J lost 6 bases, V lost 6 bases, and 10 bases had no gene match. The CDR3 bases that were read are TGTGCCATCAGCTCGCAGACAGGGGCTATTCAGCCC. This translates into CAISSQTGAIQP. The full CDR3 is CAISSQTGAIQPQHF.

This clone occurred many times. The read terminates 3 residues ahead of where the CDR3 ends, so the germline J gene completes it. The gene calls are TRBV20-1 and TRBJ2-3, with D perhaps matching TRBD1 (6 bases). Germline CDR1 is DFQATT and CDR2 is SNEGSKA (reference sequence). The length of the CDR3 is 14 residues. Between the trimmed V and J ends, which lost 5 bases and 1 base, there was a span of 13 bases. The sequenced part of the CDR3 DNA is TGCAGTGCTGCAACAGGGTACCGCACAGATACG. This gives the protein CSAATGYRTDT. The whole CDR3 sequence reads CSAATGYRTDTQYF.

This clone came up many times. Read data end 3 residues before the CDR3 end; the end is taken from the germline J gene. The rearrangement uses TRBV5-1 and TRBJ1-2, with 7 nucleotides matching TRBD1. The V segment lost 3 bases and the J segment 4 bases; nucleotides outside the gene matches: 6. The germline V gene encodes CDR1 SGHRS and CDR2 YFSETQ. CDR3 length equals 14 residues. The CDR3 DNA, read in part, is TGCGCCAGCAGCTCCCGGGACAGCATCTATGGC. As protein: CASSSRDSIYG. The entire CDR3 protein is CASSSRDSIYGYTF. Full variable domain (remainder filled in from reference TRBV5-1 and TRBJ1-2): KAGVTQTPRYLIKTRGQQVTLSCSPISGHRSVSWYQQTPGQGLQFLFEYFSETQRNKGNFPGRFSGRQFSNSRSEMNVSTLELGDSALYLCASSSRDSIYGYTFGSGTRLTVV.

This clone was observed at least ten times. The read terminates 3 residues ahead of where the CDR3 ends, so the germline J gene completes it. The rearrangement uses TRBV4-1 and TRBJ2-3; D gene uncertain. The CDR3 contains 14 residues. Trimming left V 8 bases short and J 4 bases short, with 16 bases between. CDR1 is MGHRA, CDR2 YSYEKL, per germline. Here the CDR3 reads CASRATQVADTQYF. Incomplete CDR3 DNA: TGCGCCAGCCGCGCAACTCAGGTGGCAGATACG.

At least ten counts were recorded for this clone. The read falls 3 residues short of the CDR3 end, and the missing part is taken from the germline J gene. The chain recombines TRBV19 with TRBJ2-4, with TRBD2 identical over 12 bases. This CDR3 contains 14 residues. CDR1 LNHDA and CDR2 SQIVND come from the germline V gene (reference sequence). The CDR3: CASSPTSGSRIQYF. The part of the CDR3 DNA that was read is TGTGCCAGTAGCCCGACTAGCGGGAGTAGAATT.

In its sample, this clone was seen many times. The CDR3 sequence: CACRRVSYNEQFF. CDR3 bases read: TGTGCCTGTAGGCGGGTTTCCTACAATGAG. The gene calls are TRBV30 and TRBJ2-1; a weak D match, TRBD2 (5 bases). The read ends 3 residues shy of where the CDR3 ends; the end is completed using the germline J gene. Germline CDR1 and CDR2: GTSNPN and SVGIG (reference sequence). With 6 bases removed from V and 1 base from J, the gap between germline ends came to 10 bases. This CDR3 contains 13 residues.

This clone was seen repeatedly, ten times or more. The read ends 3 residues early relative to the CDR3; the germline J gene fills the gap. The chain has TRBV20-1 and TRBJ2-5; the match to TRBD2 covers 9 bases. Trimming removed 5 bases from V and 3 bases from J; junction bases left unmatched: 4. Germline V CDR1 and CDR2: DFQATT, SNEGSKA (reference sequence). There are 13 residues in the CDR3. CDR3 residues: CSAQLAGEETQYF. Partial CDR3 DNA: TGCAGTGCTCAACTAGCGGGTGAAGAGACC.

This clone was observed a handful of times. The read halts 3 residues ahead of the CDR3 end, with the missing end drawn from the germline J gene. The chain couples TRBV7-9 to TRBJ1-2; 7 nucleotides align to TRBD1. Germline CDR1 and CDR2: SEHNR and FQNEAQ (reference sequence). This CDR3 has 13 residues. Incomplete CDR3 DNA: TGTGCCAGCAGCTTAGTACAGGGGTGGGGC. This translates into CASSLVQGWG. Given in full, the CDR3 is CASSLVQGWGYTF.

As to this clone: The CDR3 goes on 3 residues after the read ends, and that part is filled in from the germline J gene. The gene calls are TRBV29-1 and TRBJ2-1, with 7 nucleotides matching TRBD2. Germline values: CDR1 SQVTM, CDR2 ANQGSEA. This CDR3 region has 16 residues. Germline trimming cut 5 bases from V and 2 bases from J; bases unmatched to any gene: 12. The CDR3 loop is CSVLYSLAETYNEQFF. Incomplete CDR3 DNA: TGCAGCGTTCTCTACTCCCTAGCGGAGACCTACAATGAG.

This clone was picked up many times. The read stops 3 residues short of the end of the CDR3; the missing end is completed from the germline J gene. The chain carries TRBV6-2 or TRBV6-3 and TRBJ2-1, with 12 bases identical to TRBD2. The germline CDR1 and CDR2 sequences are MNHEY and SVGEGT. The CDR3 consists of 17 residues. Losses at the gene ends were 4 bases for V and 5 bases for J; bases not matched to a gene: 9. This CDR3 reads CASSFRTSGIWNNEQFF. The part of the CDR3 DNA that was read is TGTGCCAGCAGTTTCCGGACTAGCGGGATTTGGAACAATGAG.

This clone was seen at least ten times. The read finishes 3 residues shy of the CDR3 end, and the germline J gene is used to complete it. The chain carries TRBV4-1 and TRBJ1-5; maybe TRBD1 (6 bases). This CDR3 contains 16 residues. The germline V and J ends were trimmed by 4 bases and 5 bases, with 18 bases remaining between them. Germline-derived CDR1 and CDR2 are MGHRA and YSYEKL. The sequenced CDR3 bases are TGCGCCAGCAGCCTGGACGGGACATCAGACCATCAGCCC. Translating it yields CASSLDGTSDHQP. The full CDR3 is CASSLDGTSDHQPQHF.

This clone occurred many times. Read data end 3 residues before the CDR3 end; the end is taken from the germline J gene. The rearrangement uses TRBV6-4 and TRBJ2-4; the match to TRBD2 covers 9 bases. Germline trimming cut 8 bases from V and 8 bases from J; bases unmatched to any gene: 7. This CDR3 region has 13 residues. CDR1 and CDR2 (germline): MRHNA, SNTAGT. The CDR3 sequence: CASVSGRRDIQYF. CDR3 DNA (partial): TGTGCCAGCGTAAGCGGGAGGAGAGACATT.

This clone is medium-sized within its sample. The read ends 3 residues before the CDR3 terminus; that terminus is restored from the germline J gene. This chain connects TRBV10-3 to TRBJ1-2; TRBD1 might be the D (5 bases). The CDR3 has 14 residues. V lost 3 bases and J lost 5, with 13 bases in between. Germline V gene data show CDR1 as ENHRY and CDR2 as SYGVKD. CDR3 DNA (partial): TGTGCCATCAGTGACAGGGAGGGGAGGTATGGC. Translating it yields CAISDREGRYG. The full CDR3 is CAISDREGRYGYTF.

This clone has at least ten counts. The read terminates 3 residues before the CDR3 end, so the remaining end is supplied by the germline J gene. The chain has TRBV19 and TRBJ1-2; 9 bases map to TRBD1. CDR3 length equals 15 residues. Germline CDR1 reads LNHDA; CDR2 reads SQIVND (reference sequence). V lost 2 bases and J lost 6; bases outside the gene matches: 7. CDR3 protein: CASSIYRTGDHGYTF. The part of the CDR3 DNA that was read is TGTGCCAGTAGTATATACCGGACAGGGGATCATGGC.

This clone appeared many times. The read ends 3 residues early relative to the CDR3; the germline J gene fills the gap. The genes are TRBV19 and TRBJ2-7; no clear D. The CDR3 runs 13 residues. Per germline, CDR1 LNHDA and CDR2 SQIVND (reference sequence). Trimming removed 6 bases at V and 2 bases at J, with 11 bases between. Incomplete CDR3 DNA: TGTGCCAGTAGAGGGTTAAGCACCTACGAG. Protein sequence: CASRGLSTYE. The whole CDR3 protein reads CASRGLSTYEQYF. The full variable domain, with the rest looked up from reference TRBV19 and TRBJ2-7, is DGGITQSPKYLFRKEGQNVTLSCEQNLNHDAMYWYRQDPGQGLRLIYYSQIVNDFQKGDIAEGYSVSREKKESFPLTVTSAQKNPTAFYLCASRGLSTYEQYFGPGTRLTVT.

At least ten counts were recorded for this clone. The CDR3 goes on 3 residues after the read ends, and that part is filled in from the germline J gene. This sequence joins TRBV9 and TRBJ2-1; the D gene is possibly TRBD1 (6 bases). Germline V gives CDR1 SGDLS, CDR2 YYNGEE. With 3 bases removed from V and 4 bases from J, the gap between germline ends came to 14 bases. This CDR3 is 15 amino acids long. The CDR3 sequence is CASSDPPDRYNEQFF. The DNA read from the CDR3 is TGTGCCAGCAGCGACCCCCCGGACAGATACAATGAG.

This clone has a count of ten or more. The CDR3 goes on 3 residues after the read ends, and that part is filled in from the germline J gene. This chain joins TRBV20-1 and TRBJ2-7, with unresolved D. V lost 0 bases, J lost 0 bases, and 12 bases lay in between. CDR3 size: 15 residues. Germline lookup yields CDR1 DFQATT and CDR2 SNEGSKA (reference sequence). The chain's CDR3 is CSARDHRTSSYEQYF. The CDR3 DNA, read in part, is TGCAGTGCTAGAGATCACCGAACCAGCTCCTACGAG.

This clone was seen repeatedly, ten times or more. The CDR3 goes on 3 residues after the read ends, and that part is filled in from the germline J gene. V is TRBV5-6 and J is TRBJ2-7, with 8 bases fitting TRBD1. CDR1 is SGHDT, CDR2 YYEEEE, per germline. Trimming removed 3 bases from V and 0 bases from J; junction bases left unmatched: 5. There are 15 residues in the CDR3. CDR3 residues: CASSYGTGASYEQYF. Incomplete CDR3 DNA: TGTGCCAGCAGCTACGGGACAGGAGCCTCCTACGAG.

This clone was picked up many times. The sequenced CDR3 bases are TGCAGTGCTGGGGGGACTAAGGACACCGAG. Amino acids: CSAGGTKDTE. In full, the CDR3 reads CSAGGTKDTEQYF. V and J are TRBV20-1 and TRBJ2-7; 7 bases fit TRBD2. Read data end 3 residues before the CDR3 end; the end is taken from the germline J gene. V shed 5 bases, J shed 6 bases, and the junction held 10 bases outside the gene matches. Germline V gives CDR1 DFQATT, CDR2 SNEGSKA (reference sequence). The CDR3 covers 13 residues.